This T cell receptor beta chain derives from a study of blood T cell repertoires in COVID-19. In the study overall: The samples span acute and convalescent COVID-19 from the United States, Italy and Spain. From T cells, B-cell-depleted T cells, or PBMCs came the material, which was cDNA or gDNA.

CDR1 is MNHEY, CDR2 SMNVEV, per germline (reference sequence). There are 16 residues in the CDR3. The junction had 11 bases not matched to a gene; V was cut back by 4 bases and J by 7 bases. Methods used by the authors: The assay estimated nucleated cells by amplifying reference gene primers. Data came from immunoSEQ multiplex PCR; TCRdb stores just in-frame clones and leaves some out. V and J calls and clone size come straight from that table; D and trimming were deduced from the DNA. In the table there are over 90,000 clones, more than 75% of which are singletons. This sequence joins TRBV27 and TRBJ2-1, with TRBD1 matching 9 bases. Sequenced input: peripheral blood. The receptor was isolated from a human donor in a cohort sampled during active COVID-19. CDR3 region: CASSWSGTGRWNEQFF. DNA for the CDR3: TGTGCCAGCAGTTGGTCCGGGACAGGGAGGTGGAATGAGCAGTTCTTC.